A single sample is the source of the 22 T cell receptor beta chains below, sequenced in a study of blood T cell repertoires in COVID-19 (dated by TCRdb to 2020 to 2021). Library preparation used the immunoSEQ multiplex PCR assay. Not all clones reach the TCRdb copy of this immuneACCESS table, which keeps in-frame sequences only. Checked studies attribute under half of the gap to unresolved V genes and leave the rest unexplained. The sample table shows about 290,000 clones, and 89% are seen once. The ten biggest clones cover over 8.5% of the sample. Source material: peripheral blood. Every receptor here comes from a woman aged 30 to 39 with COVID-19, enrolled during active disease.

The CDR3 loop reads CASSRLGQGIGTQYF. DNA of the CDR3: TGTGCCAGCTCAAGGCTAGGACAGGGGATCGGTACGCAGTATTTT. The rearrangement joins TRBV18 to TRBJ2-3, with 9 bases lining up with TRBD1. Trimming at V came to 5 bases and at J to 8 bases, leaving 11 bases not matched to a gene. CDR3 size: 15 residues. Germline V gene data show CDR1 as KGHSH and CDR2 as LQKENI.

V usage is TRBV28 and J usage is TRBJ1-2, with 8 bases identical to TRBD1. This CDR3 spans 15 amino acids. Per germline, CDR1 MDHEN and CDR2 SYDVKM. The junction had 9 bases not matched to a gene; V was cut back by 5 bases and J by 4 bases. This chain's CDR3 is CASSPDRGQGYGYTF. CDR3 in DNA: TGTGCCAGCAGTCCAGACAGGGGCCAGGGCTATGGCTACACCTTC.

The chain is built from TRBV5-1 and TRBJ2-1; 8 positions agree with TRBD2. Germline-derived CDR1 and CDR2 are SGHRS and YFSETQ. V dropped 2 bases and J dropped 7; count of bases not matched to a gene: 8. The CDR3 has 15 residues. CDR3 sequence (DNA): TGCGCCAGCAGCTTAGTTGCGGGGGGAGGGAATGAGCAGTTCTTC. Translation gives CASSLVAGGGNEQFF.

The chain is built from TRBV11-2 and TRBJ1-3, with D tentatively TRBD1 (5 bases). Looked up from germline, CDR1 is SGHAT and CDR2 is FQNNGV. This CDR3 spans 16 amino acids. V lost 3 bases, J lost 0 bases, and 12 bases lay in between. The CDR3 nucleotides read TGTGCCAGCAGCTTCGCAGGGCTAAGCTCTGGAAACACCATATATTTT. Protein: CASSFAGLSSGNTIYF.

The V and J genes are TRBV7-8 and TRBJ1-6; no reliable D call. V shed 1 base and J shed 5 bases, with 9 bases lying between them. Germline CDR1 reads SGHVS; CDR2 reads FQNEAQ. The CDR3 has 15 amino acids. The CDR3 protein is CASSLVQSDNSPLHF. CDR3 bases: TGTGCCAGCAGCTTAGTACAGAGTGATAATTCACCCCTCCACTTT.

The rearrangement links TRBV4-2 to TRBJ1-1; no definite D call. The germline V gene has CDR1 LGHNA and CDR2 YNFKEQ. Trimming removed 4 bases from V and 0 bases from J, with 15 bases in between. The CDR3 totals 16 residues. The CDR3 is CASSRGHRDMNTEAFF. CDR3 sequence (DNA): TGTGCCAGCAGCCGTGGTCACAGAGACATGAACACTGAAGCTTTCTTT.

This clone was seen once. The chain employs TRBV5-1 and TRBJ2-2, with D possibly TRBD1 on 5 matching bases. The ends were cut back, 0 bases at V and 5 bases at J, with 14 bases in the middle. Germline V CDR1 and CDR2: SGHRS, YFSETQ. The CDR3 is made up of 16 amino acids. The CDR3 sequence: CASSLGQGYRTGELFF. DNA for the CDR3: TGCGCCAGCAGCTTGGGCCAGGGTTATAGGACCGGGGAGCTGTTTTTT.

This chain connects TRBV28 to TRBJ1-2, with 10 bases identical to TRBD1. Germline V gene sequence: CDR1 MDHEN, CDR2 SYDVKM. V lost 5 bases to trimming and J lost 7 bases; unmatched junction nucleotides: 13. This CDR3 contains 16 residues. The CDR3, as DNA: TGTGCCAGCAGTCCCCCCGGGACAGGGGCTTATGGTGGCTACACCTTC. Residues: CASSPPGTGAYGGYTF.

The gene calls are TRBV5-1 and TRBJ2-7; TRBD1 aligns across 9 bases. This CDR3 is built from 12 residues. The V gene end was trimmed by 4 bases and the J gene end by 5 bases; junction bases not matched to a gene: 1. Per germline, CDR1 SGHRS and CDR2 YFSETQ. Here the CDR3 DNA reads TGCGCCAGCAGCGGGACAGGGAACGAGCAGTACTTC. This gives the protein CASSGTGNEQYF.

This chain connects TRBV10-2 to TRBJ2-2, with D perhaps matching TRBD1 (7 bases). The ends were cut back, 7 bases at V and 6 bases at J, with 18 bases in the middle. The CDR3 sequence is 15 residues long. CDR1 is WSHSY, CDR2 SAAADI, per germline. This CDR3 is CASTLQGDWAGELFF. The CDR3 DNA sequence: TGCGCCAGCACCCTCCAGGGGGACTGGGCCGGGGAGCTGTTTTTT.

Written as DNA, the CDR3 is TGCGCCAGCAGCTTGGGGACTCCGACGGGTGGCTACACCTTC. Amino acid sequence: CASSLGTPTGGYTF. This chain connects TRBV4-1 to TRBJ1-2; D may be TRBD1 (5 bases). The CDR3 is made up of 14 amino acids. Trimming shortened V by 5 bases and J by 7 bases, and 17 bases separated the two germline ends. CDR1 is MGHRA and CDR2 is YSYEKL in the germline V gene.

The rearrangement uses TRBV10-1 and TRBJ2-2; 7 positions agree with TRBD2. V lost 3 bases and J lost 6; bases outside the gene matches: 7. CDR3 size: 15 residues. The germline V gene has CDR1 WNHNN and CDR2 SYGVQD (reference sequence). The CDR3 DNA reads TGCGCCAGCAGTGACCCCGGGACTACCCCCGGGGAGCTGTTTTTT. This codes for CASSDPGTTPGELFF.

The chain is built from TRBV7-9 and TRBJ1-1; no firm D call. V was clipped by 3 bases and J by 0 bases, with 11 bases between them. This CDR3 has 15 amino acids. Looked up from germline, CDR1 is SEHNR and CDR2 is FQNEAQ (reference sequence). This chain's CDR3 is CASSFRGGMNTEAFF. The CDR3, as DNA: TGTGCCAGCAGCTTTCGGGGTGGCATGAACACTGAAGCTTTCTTT. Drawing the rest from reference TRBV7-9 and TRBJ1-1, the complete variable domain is DTGVSQNPRHKITKRGQNVTFRCDPISEHNRLYWYRQTLGQGPEFLTYFQNEAQLEKSRLLSDRFSAERPKGSFSTLEIQRTEQGDSAMYLCASSFRGGMNTEAFFGQGTRLTVV.

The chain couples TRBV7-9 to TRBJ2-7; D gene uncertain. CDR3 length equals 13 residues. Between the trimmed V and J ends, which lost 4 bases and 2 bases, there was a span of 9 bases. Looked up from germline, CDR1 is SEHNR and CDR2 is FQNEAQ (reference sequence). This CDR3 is CASSYSLAYEQYF. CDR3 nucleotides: TGTGCCAGCAGCTACTCGTTGGCCTACGAGCAGTACTTC.

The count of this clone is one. For the CDR3, the DNA is TGTGCCAGCAGCTTACAGGTTGGGGCCAACGTCCTGACTTTC. Translating it yields CASSLQVGANVLTF. The chain carries TRBV7-9 and TRBJ2-6; no clear D. This CDR3 region has 14 residues. Germline-derived CDR1 and CDR2 are SEHNR and FQNEAQ (reference sequence). Trimming pared 2 bases from V and 3 bases from J, leaving 5 bases between.

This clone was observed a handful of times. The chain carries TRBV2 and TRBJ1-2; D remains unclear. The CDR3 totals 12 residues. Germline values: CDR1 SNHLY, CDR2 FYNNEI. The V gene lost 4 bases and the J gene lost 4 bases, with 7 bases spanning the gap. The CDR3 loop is CASSVTRYGYTF. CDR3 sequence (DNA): TGTGCCAGCAGTGTCACACGCTATGGCTACACCTTC.

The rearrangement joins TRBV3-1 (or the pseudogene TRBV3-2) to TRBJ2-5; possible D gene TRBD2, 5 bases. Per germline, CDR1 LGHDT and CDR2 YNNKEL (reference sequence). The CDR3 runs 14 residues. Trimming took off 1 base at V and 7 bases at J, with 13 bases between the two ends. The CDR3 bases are TGTGCCAGCAGCCAAGTCAGCGGCAGATGGACCCAGTACTTC. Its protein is CASSQVSGRWTQYF.

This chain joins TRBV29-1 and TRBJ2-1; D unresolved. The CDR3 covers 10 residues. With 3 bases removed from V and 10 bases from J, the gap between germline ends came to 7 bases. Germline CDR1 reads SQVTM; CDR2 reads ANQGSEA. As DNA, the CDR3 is TGCAGCGTTGAGCTTCGGGAGCAGTTCTTC. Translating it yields CSVELREQFF.

The CDR3 here is CAISESLAGANQPQHF. The CDR3 nucleotides are TGTGCCATCAGTGAGTCTTTGGCGGGGGCCAATCAGCCCCAGCATTTT. The chain carries TRBV10-3 and TRBJ1-5, with D tentatively TRBD1 (6 bases). With 0 bases removed from V and 3 bases from J, the gap between germline ends came to 12 bases. This CDR3 comprises 16 residues. CDR1 and CDR2 from the germline V gene are ENHRY and SYGVKD.

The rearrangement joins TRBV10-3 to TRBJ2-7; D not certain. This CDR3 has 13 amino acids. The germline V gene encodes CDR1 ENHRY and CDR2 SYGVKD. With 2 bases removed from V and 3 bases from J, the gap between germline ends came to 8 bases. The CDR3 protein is CAISELSGYEQYF. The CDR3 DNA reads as TGTGCCATCAGTGAGCTATCCGGCTACGAGCAGTACTTC.

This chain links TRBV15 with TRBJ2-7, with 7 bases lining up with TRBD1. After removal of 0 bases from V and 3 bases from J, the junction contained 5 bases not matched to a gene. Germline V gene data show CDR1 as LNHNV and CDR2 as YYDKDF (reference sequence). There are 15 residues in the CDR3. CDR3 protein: CATSRDPTGIYEQYF. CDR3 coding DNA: TGTGCCACCAGCAGAGACCCGACAGGGATCTACGAGCAGTACTTC.

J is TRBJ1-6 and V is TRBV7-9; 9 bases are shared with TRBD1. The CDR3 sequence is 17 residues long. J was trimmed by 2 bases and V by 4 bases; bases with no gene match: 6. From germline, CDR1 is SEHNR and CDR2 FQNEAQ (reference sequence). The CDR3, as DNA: TGTGCCAGCAGCTCGGGACAGGGTTATCCCTATAATTCACCCCTCCACTTT. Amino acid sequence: CASSSGQGYPYNSPLHF.